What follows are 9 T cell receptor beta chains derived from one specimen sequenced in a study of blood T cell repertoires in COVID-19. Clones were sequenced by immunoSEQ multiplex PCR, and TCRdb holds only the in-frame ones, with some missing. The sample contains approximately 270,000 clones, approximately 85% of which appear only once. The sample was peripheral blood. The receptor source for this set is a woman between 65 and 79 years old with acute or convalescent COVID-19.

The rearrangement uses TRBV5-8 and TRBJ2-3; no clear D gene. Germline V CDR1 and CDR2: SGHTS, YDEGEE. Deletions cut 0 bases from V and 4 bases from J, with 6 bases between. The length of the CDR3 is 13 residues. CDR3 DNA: TGTGCCAGCAGCTTGGTCCGAGCAGATACGCAGTATTTT. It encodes CASSLVRADTQYF.

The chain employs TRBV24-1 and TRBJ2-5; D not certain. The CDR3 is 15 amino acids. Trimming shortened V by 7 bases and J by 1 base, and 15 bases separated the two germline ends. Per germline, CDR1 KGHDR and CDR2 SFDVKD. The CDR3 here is CATSDTGSSQETQYF. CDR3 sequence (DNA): TGTGCCACCAGCGACACTGGGTCCAGCCAAGAGACCCAGTACTTC.

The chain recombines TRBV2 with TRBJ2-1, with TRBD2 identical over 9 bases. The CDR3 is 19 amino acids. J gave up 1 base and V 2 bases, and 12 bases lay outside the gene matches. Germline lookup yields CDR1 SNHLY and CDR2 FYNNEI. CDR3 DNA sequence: TGTGCCAGCAGTGAACGGGAACTGTGGGGACTAGCATCCTACAATGAGCAGTTCTTC. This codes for CASSERELWGLASYNEQFF.

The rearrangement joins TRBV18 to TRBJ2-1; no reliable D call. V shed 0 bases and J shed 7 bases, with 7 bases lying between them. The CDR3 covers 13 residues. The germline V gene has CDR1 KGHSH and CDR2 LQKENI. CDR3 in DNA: TGTGCCAGCTCACCACCGGGCCAGAATGAGCAGTTCTTC. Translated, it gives CASSPPGQNEQFF.

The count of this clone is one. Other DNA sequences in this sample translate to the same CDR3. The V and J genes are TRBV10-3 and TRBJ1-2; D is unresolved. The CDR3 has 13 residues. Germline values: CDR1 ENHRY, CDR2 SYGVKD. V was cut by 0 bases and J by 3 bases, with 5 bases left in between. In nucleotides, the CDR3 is TGTGCCATCAGTGAGTCGAGAGACTATGGCTACACCTTC. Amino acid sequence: CAISESRDYGYTF.

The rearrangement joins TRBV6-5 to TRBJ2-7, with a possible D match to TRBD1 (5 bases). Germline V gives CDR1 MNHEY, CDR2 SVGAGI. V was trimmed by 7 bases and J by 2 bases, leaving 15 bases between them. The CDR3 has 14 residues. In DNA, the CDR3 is TGTGCCAGCACCGGGTGGGGCGAAACCTACGAGCAGTACTTC. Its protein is CASTGWGETYEQYF.

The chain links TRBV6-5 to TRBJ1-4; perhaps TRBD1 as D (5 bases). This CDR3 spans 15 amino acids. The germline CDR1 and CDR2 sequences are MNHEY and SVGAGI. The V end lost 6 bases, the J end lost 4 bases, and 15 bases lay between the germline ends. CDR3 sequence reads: CASSSQGGNNEKLFF. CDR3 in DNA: TGTGCCAGCAGCTCCCAGGGCGGCAATAATGAAAAACTGTTTTTT.

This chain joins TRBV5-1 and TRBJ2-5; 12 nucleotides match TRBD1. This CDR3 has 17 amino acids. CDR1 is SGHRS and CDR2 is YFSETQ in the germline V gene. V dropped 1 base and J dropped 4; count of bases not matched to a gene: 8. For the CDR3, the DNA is TGCGCCAGCAGCTTGTATGGGACAGGGGGCGCAGGAGAGACCCAGTACTTC. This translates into CASSLYGTGGAGETQYF.

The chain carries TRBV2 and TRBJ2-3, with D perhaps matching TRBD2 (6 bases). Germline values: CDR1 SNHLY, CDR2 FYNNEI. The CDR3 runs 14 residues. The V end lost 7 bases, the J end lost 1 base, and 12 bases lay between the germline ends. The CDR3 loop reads CASTYGGGTDTQYF. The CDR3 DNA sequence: TGTGCCAGCACCTACGGGGGTGGCACAGATACGCAGTATTTT.